The following is a T cell receptor (beta chain) sequence with its context. This clonotype was detected only a few times. The antigen this receptor binds is unknown. Base-call qualities are not available, and no considerably larger clone is one nucleotide away. For CDR1 and CDR2, the germline V gene (reference sequence) lists DFQATT and SNEGSKA. The CDR3 sequence holds 14 residues, the cysteine and phenylalanine included. Only the CDR3 region is kept as DNA, spanning 42 bases read in frame from base 1. V lost 3 bases and J lost 0 bases; the stretch between them is 10 bases long. Receptors were amplified or captured by 5' RACE. TCRdb lists the instrument as Illumina HiSeq 2500. The second PCR ran for about 6 to 11 cycles and used a J-beta primer mix along with a sample-barcoded 5' primer. Each TCR beta cDNA molecule received a unique molecular identifier from a template-switch 5' adaptor carrying 12 random nucleotides. At least 2.5 million CDR3-containing paired-end reads were obtained from each sample. First-strand cDNA was synthesized from all RNA with the Mint cDNA synthesis kit, primed by a TRBC-specific oligonucleotide. Following uracil-DNA glycosylase treatment, a first 18-cycle PCR with universal primers M1SS and BC2_uni_R was performed on all cDNA. The study's processing was this. Each sample was normalized by randomly selecting 1 million high-quality reads, each carrying a distinct molecular identifier. Reads sharing molecular identifiers were discarded rather than binned into consensus sequences. MiTCR, run with a Q25 quality threshold and the strictest error-elimination algorithm, handled CDR3 identification, clonotype clustering and error correction. A nonparametric unseen species model with Euler transformation was used to estimate a lower bound on total TCR beta diversity. Using fastp trimming at Q25 and MiXCR clonotype assembly, TCRdb reanalyzed the public sequencing data and kept in-frame beta chains. Rows merge per CDR3 protein into single entries with the most common DNA and genes. In this record, the V and J calls reflect TCRdb's handling and not the investigators' own analysis. The sample table records roughly 1,800,000 distinct CDR3 sequences; roughly 49% of these occur just once. Less than 2.5% of the sample is in the top ten clones.

This entry is derived from a study of blood T cells in healthy people across ages (dated by TCRdb to about 2015). Study-wide context: In model experiments, roughly one uniquely barcoded TCR beta cDNA molecule per two T cells was captured by template switching. The study measured age-related changes in TCR beta repertoire diversity using deep sequencing normalized with unique cDNA molecular identifiers. The donors were split into four age groups: young (average about 15 years), middle-aged (nearly 40), aged (roughly 68) and long-lived (about 82). To avoid experimental bias, donors of different ages were randomly spread across the sequencing lanes. For two donors (one aged 18 to 30 and one aged 80 or older), the study analyzed two additional independent replicas of 1 million unique cDNA reads from the same blood draw. Study-wide conclusions, independent of this receptor: Observed TCR beta diversity per million T cells fell roughly linearly with age, and a significant reduction was already apparent by age roughly 40. Because profiling used bulk unsorted PBMCs, naive and antigen-experienced compartments could not be compared conclusively. Estimates of total diversity based on one million sequenced T cells were regarded as lower bounds and as underestimates. The CMV infection status of donors was not known, potentially confounding age-related changes in expanded clonotypes. Compared with the aged group, the long-lived group had more naive CD4+ T cells, fewer expanded clones and increased TCR diversity, suggesting age selection. There was a strong correlation between observed TCR beta diversity and the percentage of naive T cells measured by flow cytometry.

The donors were roughly 38 Caucasian individuals from Russia, aged roughly 6 to 100 years, who were systemically healthy. Each donor gave approximately 9.3 milliliters of peripheral blood, collected into EDTA-treated Vacutainer tubes. Ficoll-Paque density-gradient centrifugation was used to isolate PBMCs, with at least 6.5 million per sample. Total RNA was extracted from PBMCs with Trizol reagent, with at least 5 micrograms obtained per sample. The percentages of naive CD45RAhigh/CD27high T cells were determined by flow cytometry on a PBMC aliquot from every donor. The chain uses TRBV20-1 and TRBJ2-3; the D gene is possibly TRBD2, with 6 bases matching. This sequence originates from a woman in her thirties or forties in good health. The sequencing input was blood. The CDR3 corresponds to CSARGRISTDTQYF. The sequence in DNA is TGCAGTGCTAGGGGGAGGATAAGCACAGATACGCAGTATTTT.